The 15 T cell receptor beta chains reported below all come from one sample, sequenced in a study of blood T cell repertoires in COVID-19. Method: immunoSEQ multiplex PCR; TCRdb's copy keeps in-frame clones and lacks some. The table lists around 47,000 clones, 75% to 90% of them singletons. The sequenced sample was peripheral blood. These TCRs come from a woman older than 75 in a cohort sampled during active or convalescent COVID-19.

The genes are TRBV7-2 and TRBJ2-4; D possibly corresponds to TRBD2 (5 bases). The germline V gene encodes CDR1 SGHTA and CDR2 FQGNSA. The CDR3 has 12 residues. With 8 bases removed from V and 4 bases from J, the gap between germline ends came to 9 bases. CDR3 amino acids: CASRGAKNIQYF. CDR3 DNA: TGTGCCAGCCGGGGAGCTAAAAACATTCAGTACTTC.

CDR3 in amino acids: CASRTTGGSNQPQHF. DNA for the CDR3: TGTGCCAGTAGGACTACAGGGGGAAGCAATCAGCCCCAGCATTTT. The chain carries TRBV19 and TRBJ1-5; 8 bases fit TRBD1. Germline values: CDR1 LNHDA, CDR2 SQIVND (reference sequence). The CDR3 runs to 15 residues. V shed 6 bases and J 1 base; nucleotides not matched to a gene: 5. The whole variable domain, filled in from reference TRBV19 and TRBJ1-5, reads DGGITQSPKYLFRKEGQNVTLSCEQNLNHDAMYWYRQDPGQGLRLIYYSQIVNDFQKGDIAEGYSVSREKKESFPLTVTSAQKNPTAFYLCASRTTGGSNQPQHFGDGTRLSIL.

The chain combines TRBV4-3 with TRBJ1-4; 9 bases are a match to TRBD1. The CDR3 is 14 residues long. CDR1 and CDR2 (germline): LGHNA, YSLEER. V shed 6 bases, J shed 9 bases, and the junction held 8 bases outside the gene matches. The DNA for the CDR3 is TGCGCCAGCAGGGACAGGGGAGTAAGTAAAAAACTGTTTTTT. Encoded protein: CASRDRGVSKKLFF.

The chain has TRBV3-1 (or the pseudogene TRBV3-2) and TRBJ1-1, with D possibly being TRBD1 (5 bases). Germline CDR1 reads LGHDT; CDR2 reads YNNKEL (reference sequence). Trimming took 4 bases from V and 4 from J, leaving 13 bases between them. The CDR3 extends over 14 amino acids. CDR3 DNA: TGTGCCAGCAGCCCAGGGCAGTGGGGCACTGAAGCTTTCTTT. Protein: CASSPGQWGTEAFF.

This sequence joins TRBV24-1 and TRBJ2-3; TRBD1 agrees at 10 bases. J gave up 8 bases and V 3 bases, and 10 bases lay outside the gene matches. Germline V gene data show CDR1 as KGHDR and CDR2 as SFDVKD. The CDR3 is 16 residues long. The CDR3 sequence: CATSDETGGWVGTQYF. The CDR3 DNA is TGTGCCACCAGTGATGAGACAGGGGGCTGGGTGGGTACGCAGTATTTT.

The chain joins TRBV6-5 to TRBJ2-2, with D possibly matching TRBD1 (7 bases). This CDR3 is built from 16 residues. Germline V gene data show CDR1 as MNHEY and CDR2 as SVGAGI. Between the trimmed V and J ends, which lost 2 bases and 6 bases, there was a span of 16 bases. CDR3 residues: CASSYGSRGRSGELFF. CDR3 coding DNA: TGTGCCAGCAGTTACGGAAGCAGGGGGAGGTCCGGGGAGCTGTTTTTT.

The chain has TRBV30 and TRBJ1-5; D perhaps matches TRBD1 (6 bases). Trimming shortened V by 0 bases and J by 4 bases, and 13 bases separated the two germline ends. This CDR3 has 15 amino acids. Germline V gene sequence: CDR1 GTSNPN, CDR2 SVGIG (reference sequence). CDR3 coding DNA: TGTGCCTGGAGTGTACAGGGAAGAACGAATCAGCCCCAGCATTTT. Its translation: CAWSVQGRTNQPQHF.

The chain uses TRBV3-1 (or the pseudogene TRBV3-2) and TRBJ2-1; 9 bases map to TRBD2. Trimming at V came to 4 bases and at J to 7 bases, leaving 2 bases not matched to a gene. From germline, CDR1 is LGHDT and CDR2 YNNKEL (reference sequence). There are 13 residues in the CDR3. The chain's CDR3 is CASSPLAGNEQFF. CDR3 DNA: TGTGCCAGCAGCCCTCTAGCGGGGAATGAGCAGTTCTTC.

The chain uses TRBV7-3 and TRBJ1-1; 7 positions match TRBD1. The CDR3 contains 13 residues. Per the germline V gene, CDR1 is SGHTA and CDR2 is FQGTGA. J was trimmed by 3 bases and V by 3 bases; bases with no gene match: 1. This CDR3 reads CASSLTGYTEAFF. Written as DNA, the CDR3 is TGTGCCAGCAGCTTGACAGGGTACACTGAAGCTTTCTTT.

The sample holds a few counts of this clone. The gene calls are TRBV7-2 and TRBJ2-7, with D possibly being TRBD1 (6 bases). Germline V gene sequence: CDR1 SGHTA, CDR2 FQGNSA. The CDR3 length is 14 residues. V was clipped by 6 bases and J by 4 bases, with 16 bases between them. The CDR3 loop reads CASSRRTAGYEQYF. DNA of the CDR3: TGTGCCAGCAGTCGACGGACAGCTGGGTACGAGCAGTACTTC.

The V and J genes are TRBV9 and TRBJ2-7; 8 bases align to TRBD2. From germline, CDR1 is SGDLS and CDR2 YYNGEE. Losses at the gene ends were 0 bases for V and 7 bases for J; bases not matched to a gene: 18. This CDR3 contains 18 residues. In DNA, the CDR3 is TGTGCCAGCAGCGTAGTGTTCCCAAGGACTAGCCGTGGACTGGAGCAGTACTTC. Translating gives CASSVVFPRTSRGLEQYF.

The chain uses TRBV29-1 and TRBJ2-7, with TRBD2 matching 8 bases. CDR3 size: 15 residues. The ends lost 4 bases at V and 3 bases at J; junction bases unmatched: 11. Germline CDR1 is SQVTM and CDR2 is ANQGSEA. The CDR3 here is CSVGASGGTDYEQYF. As DNA, the CDR3 is TGCAGCGTTGGTGCCAGCGGGGGAACAGACTACGAGCAGTACTTC.

J is TRBJ1-2 and V is TRBV20-1, with TRBD1 identical over 7 bases. V trimming: 7 bases; J trimming: 4 bases; junction bases outside the gene matches: 3. The CDR3 covers 11 residues. Looked up from germline, CDR1 is DFQATT and CDR2 is SNEGSKA (reference sequence). This CDR3 reads CSGTGGYGYTF. The CDR3, as DNA: TGCAGTGGGACAGGCGGCTATGGCTACACCTTC.

The chain uses TRBV5-8 and TRBJ1-4; D may be TRBD1 (6 bases). The CDR3 runs to 11 residues. V lost 7 bases and J lost 8, with 9 bases in between. From germline, CDR1 is SGHTS and CDR2 YDEGEE. In nucleotides, the CDR3 is TGTGCCAGCGGCACAGGGGAAAAACTGTTTTTT. Encoded protein: CASGTGEKLFF.

This sequence joins TRBV7-2 and TRBJ2-7, with a possible D match to TRBD2 (6 bases). With 5 bases removed from V and 2 bases from J, the gap between germline ends came to 16 bases. There are 15 residues in the CDR3. Germline V gene lookup returns CDR1 SGHTA and CDR2 FQGNSA. The CDR3 sequence is CASSPDGTQTYEQYF. Written as DNA, the CDR3 is TGTGCCAGCAGCCCCGACGGGACTCAAACCTACGAGCAGTACTTC.